These 20 T cell receptor beta chains were sequenced from one sample in a study of tumor-infiltrating lymphocytes in primary liver carcinoma (dated by TCRdb to about 2017). TCRdb names Illumina HiSeq 2500 as the instrument used. A constant-region primer and ProtoScript II reverse transcriptase were used to reverse-transcribe TCRbeta-specific cDNA from about 530 ng total RNA. The TCRbeta libraries were prepared through three rounds of nested multiplex PCR following a slightly modified ARM-PCR procedure. Multiplex TRBV1-TRBV30 forward primers and a Cbeta reverse primer were used in the first two PCR rounds, each of which was run for 10 to 11 cycles. TCRdb reran the public reads through fastp at Q25 and MiXCR, keeping productive beta chains. All rows with the same CDR3 protein become a single entry with the most common DNA and genes. The sample has around 27,000 distinct CDR3 sequences on record, roughly four fifths of them singletons. Of the sample, 46% is held by the ten largest clones.

Total RNA and DNA were co-extracted from around 20-30 mg of bulk tissue with the AllPrep DNA/RNA mini kit, without cell sorting. Material: liver tumor tissue from sampling region 3. What this sample's cell subset or site label stands for: tumor region T3, left-lateral pole. All receptors derive from a man aged 40-50 years with primary liver carcinoma and hepatitis B virus infection.

V usage is TRBV4-2 and J usage is TRBJ2-7; 11 bases match TRBD2. Trimming took 6 bases from V and 8 from J; bases not matched to a gene: 21. The germline V gene encodes CDR1 LGHNA and CDR2 YNFKEQ. The CDR3 sequence is 18 residues long. CDR3 sequence: CASSGKPGLAEGPHKQYF. The CDR3 region has the DNA TGTGCCAGCAGTGGAAAACCGGGACTAGCGGAAGGACCACACAAGCAGTACTTC.

Comments on this clonotype: Mismatch with germline at one junction end may stem from a read error. The CDR3 coding sequence is TGTGCCTGCAGTTATAGTGGAAGCACTGAAGCTTTCTTT. This codes for CACSYSGSTEAFF. The chain employs TRBV6-5 and TRBJ1-1; D remains ambiguous. CDR3 length: 13 amino acids. Germline V gene data show CDR1 as MNHEY and CDR2 as SVGAGI.

Regarding this clonotype: One base away lies a much larger clone, so this may be a sequencing read error. This chain uses TRBV11-2 with TRBJ2-5; no clear D. Germline CDR1 reads SGHAT; CDR2 reads FQNNGV. The CDR3 consists of 15 residues. CDR3 sequence reads: CTSRNLNPNQETQYF. The CDR3 DNA follows: TGTACCAGCAGAAATTTAAACCCAAACCAAGAGACCCAGTACTTC.

This clonotype appeared a few times. A junction boundary mismatches the germline segment, possibly from a read error. The rearrangement joins TRBV7-9 to TRBJ2-1; D is ambiguous. This CDR3 has 17 residues. Germline-derived CDR1 and CDR2 are SEHNR and FQNEAQ (reference sequence). The CDR3 spells CASSLPYQEPKTNEQLF. The CDR3 coding sequence is TGTGCTAGCAGCTTACCATATCAGGAGCCTAAAACAAATGAGCAGCTCTTC.

This clonotype showed up just a few times. This may be a read error, as it is one base from a much larger clone. The chain employs TRBV2 and TRBJ2-7; D unclear. Germline V gene sequence: CDR1 SNHLY, CDR2 FYNNEI. CDR3 length: 12 amino acids. CDR3 in amino acids: CGSRPSNGEQYF. Here the CDR3 DNA reads TGTGGCAGCAGACCCTCGAATGGCGAGCAGTACTTC. Full variable domain (remainder filled in from reference TRBV2 and TRBJ2-7): EPEVTQTPSHQVTQMGQEVILRCVPISNHLYFYWYRQILGQKVEFLVSFYNNEISEKSEIFDDQFSVERPDGSNFTLKIRSTKLEDSAMYFCGSRPSNGEQYFGPGTRLTVT.

On this clonotype itself: One junction end does not reproduce the germline sequence, and a read error may be involved. The V and J genes are TRBV29-1 and TRBJ2-1; 10 bases are shared with TRBD2. Germline assignment: CDR1 SQVTM and CDR2 ANQGSEA. The CDR3 extends over 17 amino acids. The CDR3, as DNA: TGCAGCGTTGTAGATAGCGGGAGGCCCAGCTCCTACATTGAGCAGTTCTTC. Its protein is CSVVDSGRPSSYIEQFF.

As regards this clonotype: The junction differs from germline at one of its ends, possibly a read error. The V call is TRBV4-1, the J call TRBJ2-3; maybe TRBD1 (6 bases). This CDR3 comprises 16 residues. Germline CDR1 is MGHRA and CDR2 is YSYEKL. The CDR3 here is CASTQDRTVSTDTQYF. The DNA of the CDR3 is TGCGCCAGCACCCAAGACAGGACAGTTAGCACAGATACGCAGTATTTT.

Only one count was recorded for this clonotype. In this CDR3 the conserved last residue, phenylalanine or tryptophan, is missing, so a read error is likely. This rearrangement joins TRBV12-3 or TRBV12-4 to TRBJ2-2, with TRBD2 as a possible D gene (6 bases). The length of the CDR3 is 16 residues. V lost 1 base and J 7 bases, leaving 16 bases between the germline ends. This chain's CDR3 is CASSLVLARVFGELFL. DNA of the CDR3: TGTGCCAGCAGTTTAGTGCTAGCGAGAGTTTTCGGGGAGCTGTTTCTT.

As to this clonotype: At one boundary the junction diverges from the germline segment, which might be a read error. The CDR3 is CAVSEYEGDEPQHF. CDR3 coding DNA: TGTGCCGTCAGTGAGTATGAGGGCGATGAGCCCCAGCATTTC. V and J are TRBV10-3 and TRBJ1-5; D is undetermined. Per germline, CDR1 ENHRY and CDR2 SYGVKD. The CDR3 contains 14 residues.

Points on this clonotype: This may arise from a read error, as a much more abundant clone is one base away. The J gene is TRBJ1-4, the V gene TRBV5-4; D might be TRBD1 (5 bases). This CDR3 has 13 amino acids. The V gene's germline CDR1 is SGHNT and CDR2 YYREEE (reference sequence). The CDR3 here is CASTLGPNEKLFF. For the CDR3, the DNA is TGTGCCAGCACCTTGGGACCTAATGAAAAACTGTTTTTT.

In regard to this clonotype: The CDR3 does not close with the conserved phenylalanine or tryptophan, likely indicating a read error. The chain links TRBV12-3 or TRBV12-4 to TRBJ2-7; unclear D gene. The CDR3 extends over 16 amino acids. Trimming left V 3 bases short and J 0 bases short, with 15 bases between. Here the CDR3 reads CASSLIGSGGSYEQYL. The DNA for the CDR3 is TGTGCCAGCAGTTTGATAGGCTCCGGTGGCTCCTACGAGCAGTACCTC.

The chain employs TRBV11-2 and TRBJ1-2; no definite D call. This CDR3 has 13 residues. Per germline, CDR1 SGHAT and CDR2 FQNNGV. CDR3 sequence reads: CVRSLVGMFGYTF. CDR3 sequence (DNA): TGTGTCCGCAGTTTAGTGGGGATGTTTGGCTACACCTTC.

A remark on this clonotype: At one boundary the junction diverges from the germline segment, which might be a read error. The V gene is TRBV11-2, the J gene TRBJ2-7; the D gene is possibly TRBD2 (6 bases). The CDR3 length is 12 residues. Germline V CDR1 and CDR2: SGHAT, FQNNGV. The CDR3 loop is CVSSWRVDDQYF. The CDR3 coding sequence is TGTGTCAGCAGTTGGAGGGTAGACGACCAGTACTTC.

The chain links TRBV6-5 to TRBJ2-5, with 14 bases that match TRBD2. Germline V CDR1 and CDR2: MNHEY, SVGAGI. This CDR3 is built from 17 residues. With V trimmed by 10 bases and J by 4 bases, 14 bases remained unmatched. CDR3 nucleotides: TGTGCCACCCTCGGACTAGCGGGAGGCACCATCCTAGAGACCCAGTACTTC. It translates to CATLGLAGGTILETQYF.

As concerns this clonotype: The germline gene is not matched at one end of the junction; a read error may be the cause. The chain combines TRBV4-1 with TRBJ1-6, with TRBD1 matching 9 bases. The length of the CDR3 is 16 residues. Germline values: CDR1 MGHRA, CDR2 YSYEKL. The CDR3 coding sequence is TGCGCCAACAGCCACCACCTACAGGGGGCGGGTTCACACCTCCACTTT. Translation gives CANSHHLQGAGSHLHF.

This clonotype appeared a single time. Germline and junction disagree at one end, which may indicate a read error. The rearrangement joins TRBV4-2 to TRBJ1-1; 8 bases agree with TRBD1. The CDR3 consists of 17 residues. Germline values: CDR1 LGHNA, CDR2 YNFKEQ. The CDR3 loop reads CASSQEYGQGFWIEAFF. CDR3 coding DNA: TGTGCCAGCAGTCAAGAGTACGGACAGGGATTTTGGATTGAAGCTTTCTTT.

This clonotype was seen just once. The gene calls are TRBV5-6 and TRBJ2-3; 7 nucleotides line up with TRBD2. This CDR3 has 16 residues. From germline, CDR1 is SGHDT and CDR2 YYEEEE. V lost 9 bases, J lost 4 bases, and 17 bases stayed unmatched. The CDR3 nucleotides read TGTGCCAACCGATATGGCTATAGAGGGAGGGCAGATACGCAGTATTTT. Its translation is CANRYGYRGRADTQYF.

A note on this clonotype: A junction boundary mismatches the germline segment, possibly from a read error. The chain has TRBV11-2 and TRBJ2-1; D unclear. This CDR3 region has 17 residues. In germline, CDR1 is SGHAT, CDR2 FQNNGV. CDR3 nucleotide sequence: TGTGCCAGCACCCACCAGAGTTTGAGAAACTCCTACAATGAACAGTTCTTC. This translates into CASTHQSLRNSYNEQFF. The full variable domain, rest sourced from reference TRBV11-2 and TRBJ2-1, is EAGVAQSPRYKIIEKRQSVAFWCNPISGHATLYWYQQILGQGPKLLIQFQNNGVVDDSQLPKDRFSAERLKGVDSTLKIQPAKLEDSAVYLCASTHQSLRNSYNEQFFGPGTRLTVL.

The chain carries TRBV6-5 and TRBJ2-5; D not resolved. The CDR3 spans 11 residues. V was shortened by 7 bases and J by 7 bases, with 10 bases between the two germline ends. Germline V gene data show CDR1 as MNHEY and CDR2 as SVGAGI. DNA of the CDR3: TGTGCCAGCACCGTCCGTGGGACCCAGTACTTC. It codes for CASTVRGTQYF.

This clonotype occurred once. Since a much larger clone is just one base distant, this may be a read error. This chain connects TRBV11-2 to TRBJ2-7; 8 bases align to TRBD2. The trim removed 4 bases at V and 5 bases at J, leaving 13 bases unmatched. This CDR3 region has 16 residues. Germline CDR1 is SGHAT and CDR2 is FQNNGV. The CDR3 DNA is TGTGCCAGCAGCTACGGCGGGAGGACCTCGGGAAACGAGCAGTACTTC. Its translation: CASSYGGRTSGNEQYF.